The sample holds one count of the clone carrying this TCR beta chain. Its cognate antigen is unknown. There are 15 residues in the CDR3. V dropped 2 bases and J dropped 1 base, with 11 bases sitting between them. Germline V CDR1 and CDR2: MNHNS, SASEGT. This sample was taken from a study of T cell responses to AZD1222 COVID-19 vaccine. Findings of the study overall: Vaccine-related CD4 TCRs covered spike, predominating at 160-218 and 743-854.

Samples with a second dose at about 4 or about 12 weeks were pooled together. This table comes from immunoSEQ multiplex PCR, and its TCRdb copy is limited to in-frame clones, with some not included. The table lists roughly 150,000 clones, over 80% of them singletons. This material consisted of peripheral blood, taken 28 days after the second AZD1222 dose. The gene calls are TRBV6-1 and TRBJ1-2; no reliable D call. The TCR was taken from an adult who received the AZD1222 COVID-19 vaccine. The CDR3 sequence is CASSEMADFNYGYTF. The CDR3 nucleotides are TGTGCCAGCAGTGAAATGGCGGATTTTAACTATGGCTACACCTTC.